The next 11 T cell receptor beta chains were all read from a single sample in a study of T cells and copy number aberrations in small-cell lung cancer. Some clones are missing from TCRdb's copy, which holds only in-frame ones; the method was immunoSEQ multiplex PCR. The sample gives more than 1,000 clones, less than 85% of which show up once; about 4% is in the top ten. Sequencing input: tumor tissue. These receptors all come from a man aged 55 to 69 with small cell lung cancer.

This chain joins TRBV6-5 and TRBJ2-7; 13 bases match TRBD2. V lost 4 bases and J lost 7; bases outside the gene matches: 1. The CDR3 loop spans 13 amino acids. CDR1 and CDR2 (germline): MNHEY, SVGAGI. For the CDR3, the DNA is TGTGCCAGCAGTTCGGGACTAGCGGGGGAGCAGTACTTC. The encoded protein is CASSSGLAGEQYF.

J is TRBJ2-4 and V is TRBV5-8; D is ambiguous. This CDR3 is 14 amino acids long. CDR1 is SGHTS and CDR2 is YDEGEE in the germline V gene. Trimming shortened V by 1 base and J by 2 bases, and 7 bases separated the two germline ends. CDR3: CASSLKGTKNIQYF. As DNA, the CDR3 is TGTGCCAGCAGCTTGAAAGGGACCAAAAACATTCAGTACTTC.

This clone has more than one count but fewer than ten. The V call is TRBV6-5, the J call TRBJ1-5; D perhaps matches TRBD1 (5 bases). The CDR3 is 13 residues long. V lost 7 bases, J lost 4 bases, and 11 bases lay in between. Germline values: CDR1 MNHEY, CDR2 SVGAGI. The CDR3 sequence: CASNPDRNQPQHF. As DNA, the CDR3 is TGTGCCAGCAACCCAGACAGAAATCAGCCCCAGCATTTT.

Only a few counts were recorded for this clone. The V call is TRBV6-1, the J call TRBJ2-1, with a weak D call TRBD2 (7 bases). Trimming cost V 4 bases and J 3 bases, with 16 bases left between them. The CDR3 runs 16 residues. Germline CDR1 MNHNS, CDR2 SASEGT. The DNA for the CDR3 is TGTGCCAGCAGTGGCAAGGGGGGGGTTGGCTACAATGAGCAGTTCTTC. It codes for CASSGKGGVGYNEQFF.

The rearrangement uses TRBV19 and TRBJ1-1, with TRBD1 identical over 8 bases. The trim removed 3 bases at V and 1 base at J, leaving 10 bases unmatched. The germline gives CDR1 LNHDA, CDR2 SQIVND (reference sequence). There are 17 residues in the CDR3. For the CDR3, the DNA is TGTGCCAGTAGTATGCCAGGGGGCGGCTTAGAGAACACTGAAGCTTTCTTT. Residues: CASSMPGGGLENTEAFF.

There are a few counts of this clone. In nucleotides, the CDR3 is TGTGCCAGCAGCTTATCGGTGTTGGGCACCGGGGAGCTGTTTTTT. Encoded protein: CASSLSVLGTGELFF. The chain joins TRBV5-4 to TRBJ2-2, with D unresolved. CDR3 size: 15 residues. The germline V gene encodes CDR1 SGHNT and CDR2 YYREEE (reference sequence). The V and J ends lost 2 bases and 4 bases respectively, with 12 bases between them.

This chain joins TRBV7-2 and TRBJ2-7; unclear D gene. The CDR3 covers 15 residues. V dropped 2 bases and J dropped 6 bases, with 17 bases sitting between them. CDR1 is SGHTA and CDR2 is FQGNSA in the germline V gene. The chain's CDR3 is CASSLLAPPGSEQYF. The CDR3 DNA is TGTGCCAGCAGCTTATTGGCCCCGCCGGGCAGCGAGCAGTACTTC.

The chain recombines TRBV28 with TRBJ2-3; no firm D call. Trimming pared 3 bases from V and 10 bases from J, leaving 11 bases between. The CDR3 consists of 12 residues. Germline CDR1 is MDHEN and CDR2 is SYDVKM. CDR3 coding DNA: TGTGCCAGCAGTTTCGTGTGGGATCCGCAGTATTTT. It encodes CASSFVWDPQYF.

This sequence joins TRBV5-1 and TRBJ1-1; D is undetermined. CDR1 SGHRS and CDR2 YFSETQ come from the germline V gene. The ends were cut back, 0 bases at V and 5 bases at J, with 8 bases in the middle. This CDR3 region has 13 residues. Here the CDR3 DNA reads TGCGCCAGCAGCTTGGAGGCGGAGACTGAAGCTTTCTTT. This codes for CASSLEAETEAFF.

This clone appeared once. The CDR3, as DNA: TGTGCCTGGAGTAGAATTGGGGATACGCAGTATTTT. Its protein product is CAWSRIGDTQYF. The chain carries TRBV30 and TRBJ2-3; no reliable D call. Germline V CDR1 and CDR2: GTSNPN, SVGIG (reference sequence). With 2 bases removed from V and 6 bases from J, the gap between germline ends came to 9 bases. CDR3 length: 12 residues.

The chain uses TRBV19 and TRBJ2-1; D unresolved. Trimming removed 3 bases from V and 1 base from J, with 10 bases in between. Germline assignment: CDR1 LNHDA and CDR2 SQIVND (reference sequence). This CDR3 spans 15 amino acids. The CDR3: CASSIPATSYNEQFF. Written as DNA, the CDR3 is TGTGCCAGTAGTATCCCCGCGACTTCCTACAATGAGCAGTTCTTC.